The clone carrying this T cell receptor beta chain was counted many times. What it binds is unknown. These data come from a study of tumor-infiltrating lymphocytes in primary liver carcinoma. CDR1 is SNHLY, CDR2 FYNNEI, per germline. The germline V and J ends were trimmed by 1 base and 7 bases, with 8 bases remaining between them. The CDR3 extends over 13 amino acids. Unsorted bulk tissue (roughly 19-31 mg) underwent RNA and DNA co-extraction. General study findings and limits: Among top clones, only about 7.5-24% appeared in all five tumor regions. Among the pair types, tumor region pairs showed more overlap than tumor-adjacent and tumor-blood pairs.

Production of TCR beta cDNA used 500 ng total RNA together with a constant-region primer. ARM-PCR was slightly modified, and three nested multiplex PCR rounds with it gave rise to the TCR beta libraries. Amplification in the first two PCR rounds was performed using TRBV1-TRBV30 forward primers and a C-beta reverse primer for approximately 10 cycles each. TCRdb redid the calling of the multiplex PCR reads with MiXCR, one entry per CDR3 protein. The sample records about 23,000 distinct CDR3 sequences, approximately 77% being singletons. The source material was liver tumor tissue from sampling region 5. Subset here: tumor region T5, tumor centre. This rearrangement joins TRBV2 to TRBJ2-1; no clear D. The sequence was collected from a woman in her twenties or thirties with primary liver carcinoma and hepatitis B virus infection. CDR3 protein: CASSEVQRNEQFF. CDR3 bases: TGTGCCAGCAGTGAAGTTCAGCGAAATGAGCAGTTCTTC.